This TCR beta chain was sequenced during a study of blood T cell repertoires in COVID-19. Study processing details: Using reference gene primer amplification, nucleated cell counts were estimated. Measured with immunoSEQ multiplex PCR; TCRdb has only the in-frame clones, and not every one. That table supplies the V and J calls and clone size; D and trimming were determined from the DNA. The data contain tens of thousands of clones, about 85% of them singletons. Deletions cut 1 base from V and 8 bases from J, with 13 bases between. Germline V lookup: CDR1 SEHNR, CDR2 FQNEAQ (reference sequence). CDR3 size: 14 residues.

The origin of this receptor is a human donor with acute or convalescent COVID-19. The donor label of this sample is uncertain. Source material: peripheral blood. The chain combines TRBV7-9 with TRBJ2-3, with D maybe TRBD1 (6 bases). The CDR3 DNA reads TGTGCCAGCAGCTTAGTAACAGGGCTTGTTACGCAGTATTTT. It encodes CASSLVTGLVTQYF. Full variable domain (remainder filled in from reference TRBV7-9 and TRBJ2-3): DTGVSQNPRHKITKRGQNVTFRCDPISEHNRLYWYRQTLGQGPEFLTYFQNEAQLEKSRLLSDRFSAERPKGSFSTLEIQRTEQGDSAMYLCASSLVTGLVTQYFGPGTRLTVL.